This T cell receptor (beta chain) was obtained from a study of low-dose radiotherapy and immunotherapy resistance in tumors. Overall study context: Daily intake of oral aspirin 300 mg by patients lasted four cycles and began on cycle 1 day 1.

The time point: before trial treatment. Advanced solid tumors lacking tumor-infiltrating lymphocytes were present in eligible patients. V was pared by 4 bases and J by 6 bases, with 16 bases between. CDR1 and CDR2 (germline): SGHNT, YYREEE (reference sequence). The CDR3 runs 14 residues. First-strand cDNA relied on TRAV- and TRBV-specific primers spanning alpha and beta chains. Both a constant-region primer and a V-primer adapter served to amplify TCRs across roughly 22 PCR cycles. In TCRdb, the reads were re-called with MiXCR into one record per CDR3 protein. Of tens of thousands of distinct CDR3 sequences listed, 25% to 40% were seen once; the top ten hold 3.5% to 4.5%. Comment on this clonotype: This likely reflects a read error, since a far larger clone is one base away.

This clonotype originated in a male donor with gallbladder cancer. Sequences were derived from PBMCs, sampled before treatment. The rearrangement uses TRBV5-4 and TRBJ1-1; TRBD1 is a possible D gene (5 bases). In DNA form, the CDR3 reads TGTGCCAGCAGCCGCCGGGGGAAGGTGGCTGAAGCTTTCTTT. Protein sequence: CASSRRGKVAEAFF.